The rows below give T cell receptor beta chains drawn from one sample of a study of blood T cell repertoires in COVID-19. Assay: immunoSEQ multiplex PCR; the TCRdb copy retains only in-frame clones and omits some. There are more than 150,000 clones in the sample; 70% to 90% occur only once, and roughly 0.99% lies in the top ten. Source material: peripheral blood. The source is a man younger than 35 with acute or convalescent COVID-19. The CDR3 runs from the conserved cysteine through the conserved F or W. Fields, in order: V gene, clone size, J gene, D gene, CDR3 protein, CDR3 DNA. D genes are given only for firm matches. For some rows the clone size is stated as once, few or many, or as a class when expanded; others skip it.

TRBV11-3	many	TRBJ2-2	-	CASSFRQGGELFF	TGTGCCAGCAGCTTTCGACAAGGCGGGGAGCTGTTTTTT
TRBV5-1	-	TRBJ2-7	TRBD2	CASSLVAGVSYEQYF	TGCGCCAGCAGCTTGGTGGCGGGGGTCTCCTACGAGCAGTACTTC
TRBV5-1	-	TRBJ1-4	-	CATRAGPSNEKLFF	TGCGCCACCAGAGCGGGTCCATCCAATGAAAAACTGTTTTTT
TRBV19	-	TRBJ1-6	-	CASSIEGSPSSYNSPLHF	TGTGCCAGTAGTATAGAGGGCAGCCCGAGCTCCTATAATTCACCCCTCCACTTT
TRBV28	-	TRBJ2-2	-	CASSFEVPGELFF	TGTGCCAGCAGTTTTGAGGTACCCGGGGAGCTGTTTTTT
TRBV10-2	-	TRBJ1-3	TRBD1	CASSEIPPTGISGNTIYF	TGCGCCAGCAGTGAGATCCCCCCGACAGGGATCTCTGGAAACACCATATATTTT
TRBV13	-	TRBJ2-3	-	CASSLGLADTQYF	TGTGCCAGCAGCTTAGGCCTGGCCGATACGCAGTATTTT
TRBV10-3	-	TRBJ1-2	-	CAISEFSGQHGYTF	TGTGCCATCAGTGAGTTTTCAGGGCAACATGGCTACACCTTC
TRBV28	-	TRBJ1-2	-	CASSSQGRFYTF	TGTGCCAGCAGTTCACAGGGCCGGTTTTACACCTTC
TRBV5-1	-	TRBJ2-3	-	CASSLGQGGTDTQYF	TGCGCCAGCAGCTTGGGACAGGGAGGAACAGATACGCAGTATTTT
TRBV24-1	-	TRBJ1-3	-	CATSDAGTGGTGNTIYF	TGTGCCACCAGTGATGCCGGGACGGGGGGAACTGGAAACACCATATATTTT
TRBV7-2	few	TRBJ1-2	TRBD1	CASSLNRGNYGYTF	TGTGCCAGCAGCTTAAACAGGGGGAACTATGGCTACACCTTC
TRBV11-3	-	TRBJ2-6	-	CASSLDEGVLLSGANVLTF	TGTGCCAGCAGCTTAGATGAGGGGGTCCTCCTCTCTGGGGCCAACGTCCTGACTTTC
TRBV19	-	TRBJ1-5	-	CASSPRGISNQPQHF	TGTGCCAGTAGTCCGCGGGGAATTAGCAATCAGCCCCAGCATTTT
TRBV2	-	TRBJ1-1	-	CASLVSSGAGPVMNTEAFF	TGTGCCAGCTTGGTCAGTAGTGGGGCAGGGCCTGTTATGAACACTGAAGCTTTCTTT
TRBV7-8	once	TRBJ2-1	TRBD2	CASSGYAGGNYNEQFF	TGTGCCAGCAGCGGATACGCGGGGGGGAACTACAATGAGCAGTTCTTC
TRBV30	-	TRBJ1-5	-	CAWSADTPQPQHF	TGTGCCTGGAGTGCAGACACCCCTCAGCCCCAGCATTTT
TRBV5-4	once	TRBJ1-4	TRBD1	CASTKQGAHEKLFF	TGTGCCAGCACCAAACAGGGGGCTCATGAAAAACTGTTTTTT
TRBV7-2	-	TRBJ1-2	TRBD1	CASSGGQSLYGYTF	TGTGCCAGCAGCGGGGGACAGAGCCTCTATGGCTACACCTTC
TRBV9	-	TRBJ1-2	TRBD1	CASSATGTAYGYTF	TGTGCCAGCAGCGCCACCGGGACAGCGTATGGCTACACCTTC
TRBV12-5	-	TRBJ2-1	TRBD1	CASGLVDRADEQFF	TGTGCTAGTGGTTTGGTCGACAGGGCCGATGAGCAGTTCTTC
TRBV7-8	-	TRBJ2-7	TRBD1	CASRGQGYEQYF	TGTGCCAGCAGGGGACAGGGTTACGAGCAGTACTTC
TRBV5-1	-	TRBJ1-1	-	CASSPRQNTEAFF	TGCGCCAGCAGCCCACGACAGAACACTGAAGCTTTCTTT
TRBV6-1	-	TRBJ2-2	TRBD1	CASSEIPGQGPGELFF	TGTGCCAGCAGCGAAATCCCGGGACAGGGTCCCGGGGAGCTGTTTTTT
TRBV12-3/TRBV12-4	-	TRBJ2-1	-	CASSYQVSRWFF	TGTGCCAGCAGTTATCAGGTCTCGCGTTGGTTCTTC
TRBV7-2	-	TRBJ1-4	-	CASSKQPGIRHEKLFF	TGTGCCAGCAGCAAGCAGCCGGGAATCCGGCATGAAAAACTGTTTTTT
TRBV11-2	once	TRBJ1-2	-	CASSLGRRYGYTF	TGTGCCAGCAGCTTAGGTCGGAGATATGGCTACACCTTC
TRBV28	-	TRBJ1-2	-	CASSPQNYGYTF	TGTGCCAGCAGTCCCCAGAACTATGGCTACACCTTC
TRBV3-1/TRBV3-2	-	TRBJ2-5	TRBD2	CASSQGTSGGEWTQYF	TGTGCCAGCAGCCAAGGGACTAGCGGGGGCGAATGGACCCAGTACTTC
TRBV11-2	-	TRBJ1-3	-	CASSSPAESNTIYF	TGTGCCAGCAGCTCCCCCGCTGAGTCAAACACCATATATTTT
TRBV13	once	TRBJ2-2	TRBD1	CASSLGTALNTGELFF	TGTGCCAGCAGCTTGGGGACAGCATTGAACACCGGGGAGCTGTTTTTT
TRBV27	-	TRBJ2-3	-	CASSLSGARTDTQYF	TGTGCCAGCAGTTTATCTGGGGCGAGGACAGATACGCAGTATTTT
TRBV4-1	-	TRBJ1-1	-	CASSQDRQGSEAFF	TGCGCCAGCAGCCAAGATCGGCAGGGGAGTGAAGCTTTCTTT
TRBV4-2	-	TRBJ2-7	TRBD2	CASSQDGTGGAFDEQYF	TGTGCCAGCAGCCAAGACGGTACCGGGGGGGCCTTCGACGAGCAGTACTTC
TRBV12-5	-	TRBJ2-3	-	CASGNRTDTQYF	TGTGCTAGTGGTAACCGGACAGATACGCAGTATTTT
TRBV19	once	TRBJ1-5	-	CASTTDQVRSNQPQHF	TGTGCCAGTACCACGGATCAGGTCCGTAGCAATCAGCCCCAGCATTTT
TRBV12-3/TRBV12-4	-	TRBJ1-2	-	CAKTGLLRGYTF	TGTGCCAAGACAGGCCTGCTTCGGGGCTACACCTTC
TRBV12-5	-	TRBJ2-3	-	CASGFNQGTDTQYF	TGTGCTAGTGGTTTCAACCAGGGCACAGATACGCAGTATTTT
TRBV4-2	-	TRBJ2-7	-	CASGGQSYEQYF	TGTGCCAGCGGAGGACAGTCCTACGAGCAGTACTTC
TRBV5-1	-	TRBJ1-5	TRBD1	CASSRTGQGNQPQHF	TGCGCCAGCAGCCGCACCGGACAGGGCAATCAGCCCCAGCATTTT
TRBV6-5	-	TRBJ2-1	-	CASSTPGKSYNEQFF	TGTGCCAGCAGTACCCCAGGGAAGAGCTACAATGAGCAGTTCTTC
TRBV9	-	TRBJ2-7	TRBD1	CASSAGTGESVQYF	TGTGCCAGCAGCGCCGGGACAGGGGAATCGGTGCAGTACTTC
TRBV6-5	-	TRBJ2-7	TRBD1	CASSYSRDRTAEQYF	TGTGCCAGCAGTTACTCGCGGGACAGGACGGCCGAGCAGTACTTC
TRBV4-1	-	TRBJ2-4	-	CASSLQGSKNIQYF	TGCGCCAGCAGCCTACAGGGTTCCAAAAACATTCAGTACTTC
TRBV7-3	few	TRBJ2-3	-	CASSLAGASDTQYF	TGTGCCAGCAGCTTAGCGGGGGCCTCAGATACGCAGTATTTT
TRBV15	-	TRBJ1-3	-	CATSRDYSGNTIYF	TGTGCCACCAGCAGAGATTACTCTGGAAACACCATATATTTT
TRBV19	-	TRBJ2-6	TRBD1	CASSRDRGSAGANVLTF	TGTGCCAGTAGTAGAGACAGGGGGAGCGCTGGGGCCAACGTCCTGACTTTC